This TCR beta chain was captured by sequencing in a study of shared clonotypes between healthy human individuals (TCRdb year 2020). Context from the whole study: The cohort comprised a couple of women and a few men aged 18 to 49 years. For each donor, three plates each were used for CD4 naive and CD4 memory, two plates were used for CD8 naive, and one plate was used for CD8 memory. To estimate repertoire size and how much clonotype sharing occurs between individuals, the study deeply sequenced the blood TCR repertoires of 5 or 6 healthy adults. To increase sequencing depth and limit assay-specific biases, TCR repertoire library preparation and sequencing were carried out by different laboratories using diverse techniques. Leukapheresis yielded between about 0.94 and 8.9 billion PBMCs per donor. Results the study describes overall, beyond this receptor: Sharing across a handful of donors was observed for approximately 4.6% of naive CD4, 3.5% of naive CD8, around 2.5% of memory CD4, and around 0.42% of memory CD8 clonotypes. The small number of donors limited the genetic and exposure-history diversity represented. Even with the large sequencing depth, rarefaction of the sorted-subset datasets indicated that sequencing was incomplete. Larger estimated clonotype richness was generally found for naive subsets than for memory subsets. Sampling was restricted to blood, and TCR repertoires in tissue are likely to differ from TCR repertoires in blood. Pairwise subsampling led to the expectation that sequencing depth would affect the degree of clonotype sharing among donors. Clonotypes shared by all four sorted-subset donors showed higher generation probabilities than non-shared clonotypes.

Donors were healthy HIV-negative adults with no recently reported acute infections or vaccinations. Only Caucasian adults living in Nashville, Tennessee, USA were represented among the donors. CD4+ T cells were enriched by magnetic negative selection; naive cells were then positively selected on CD45RA, and the negative fraction formed the memory subset. Blood was obtained by leukapheresis, after which PBMCs were separated by Ficoll-Histopaque density gradient centrifugation and cryopreserved in liquid nitrogen vapor phase. Analytical flow cytometry was used to check the purity and quantity of every magnetically sorted T cell population. Each sorted fraction had its genomic DNA isolated and then quantified by UV absorbance on a Nanodrop 2000c. TCR CDR3 regions were amplified from genomic DNA by multiplex PCR using the deep immunoSEQ assay. Extracted genomic DNA from each cell subset was spread evenly across all wells of several immunoSEQ 96-well plates, with each plate serving as a replicate. For sorted subsets, roughly 200 ng of genomic DNA, equivalent to 25,000 to 35,000 T cell genomes, went into each replicate PCR. Purified libraries were quantified with a Qubit 3.0 fluorometer, sized on a Bioanalyzer 2100, and re-quantified with the KAPA Library Quantification kit. Every immunoSEQ 96-well plate was sequenced on a dedicated single-read 150-cycle Illumina NextSeq 550 flow cell. The authors processed their data as follows. The immunoSEQ output contained only junctional sequences without quality scores, so filtering could not match that applied to full-length reads. To assign V/J genes and CDR3, sequences were annotated using PyIR, a Python wrapper for IgBLAST v1.9, with IMGT germline references. Any read was removed if the V/J assignment was weak (E-value above 1e-6), the CDR3 was missing, or the read contained stop codons, out-of-frame junctions, or ambiguous translated residues. V3J clonotypes were defined by identical inferred V gene, J gene, and CDR3 amino acid sequence. The percentage overlap between two repertoires was calculated by dividing the number of shared unique clonotypes by the size of the smaller repertoire. Richness of each repertoire was evaluated using RTK rarefaction, the Chao1 estimator, and Recon v2.1 estimates of unobserved clonotypes. Generation probabilities were computed with OLGA for all TCRbeta clonotypes obtained by the gDNA method from a few donors. TCRdb took this table from immuneACCESS and kept in-frame rearrangements with V and J called. Such tables lack part of the clones; where checked against another copy, unresolved V genes explain under half of the gap, and the rest is unexplained. V, J and clone size were drawn from that table, and D and trimming were deduced from the DNA. This sample has some 2.4 million clones in its table, and over 85% of those were observed once. 0.36% of the sample comes from the top ten.

Concerning this clone itself: Its cognate antigen has yet to be identified. No per-base quality is available; no much larger clone lies one base away.

CDR3 length: 16 amino acids, cysteine to phenylalanine. Just CDR3 DNA is preserved here, 48 bases in frame from base 1. The CDR1 and CDR2 encoded by the germline V gene (reference sequence) are MNHEY and SMNVEV. The junction carries 23 bases between V and J, which are trimmed by 6 bases and 5 bases respectively. The V gene is TRBV27 and the J gene is TRBJ2-7; the D call is possibly TRBD1 or TRBD2, each sharing 5 bases. The sequenced sample was naive CD4+ T cells from PBMCs. The cell subset or site tag for this specimen amounts to: CD45RA+ positively selected. This receptor was obtained from a man younger than 35 in good health. Some clones in this sample may be carry-over from other donors' samples. The CDR3 protein is CASRRARDQPGHEQYF. At the DNA level, the sequence is TGTGCCAGCAGGCGGGCCAGGGACCAGCCTGGGCACGAGCAGTACTTC.